This record concerns one T cell receptor beta chain sequence. The data were obtained in a study of control samples from healthy donors and cancer patients. Germline loops: CDR1 MDHEN, CDR2 SYDVKM. The ends lost 7 bases at V and 3 bases at J; junction bases unmatched: 8. The CDR3 has 15 residues. Method: immunoSEQ multiplex PCR; TCRdb's copy keeps in-frame clones and lacks some. This table holds roughly 370,000 clones, about 93% found once. This receptor was identified in a man in his forties or fifties with head and neck cancer. What was sequenced was PBMCs. V and J are TRBV28 and TRBJ2-3, with 9 bases lining up with TRBD2. The CDR3 nucleotides read TGTGCCAGCACCCCTGGCGGGAGGGTGACAGATACGCAGTATTTT. It is translated as CASTPGGRVTDTQYF. Filled out from reference TRBV28 and TRBJ2-3, the complete variable domain reads DVKVTQSSRYLVKRTGEKVFLECVQDMDHENMFWYRQDPGLGLRLIYFSYDVKMKEKGDIPEGYSVSREKKERFSLILESASTNQTSMYLCASTPGGRVTDTQYFGPGTRLTVL.